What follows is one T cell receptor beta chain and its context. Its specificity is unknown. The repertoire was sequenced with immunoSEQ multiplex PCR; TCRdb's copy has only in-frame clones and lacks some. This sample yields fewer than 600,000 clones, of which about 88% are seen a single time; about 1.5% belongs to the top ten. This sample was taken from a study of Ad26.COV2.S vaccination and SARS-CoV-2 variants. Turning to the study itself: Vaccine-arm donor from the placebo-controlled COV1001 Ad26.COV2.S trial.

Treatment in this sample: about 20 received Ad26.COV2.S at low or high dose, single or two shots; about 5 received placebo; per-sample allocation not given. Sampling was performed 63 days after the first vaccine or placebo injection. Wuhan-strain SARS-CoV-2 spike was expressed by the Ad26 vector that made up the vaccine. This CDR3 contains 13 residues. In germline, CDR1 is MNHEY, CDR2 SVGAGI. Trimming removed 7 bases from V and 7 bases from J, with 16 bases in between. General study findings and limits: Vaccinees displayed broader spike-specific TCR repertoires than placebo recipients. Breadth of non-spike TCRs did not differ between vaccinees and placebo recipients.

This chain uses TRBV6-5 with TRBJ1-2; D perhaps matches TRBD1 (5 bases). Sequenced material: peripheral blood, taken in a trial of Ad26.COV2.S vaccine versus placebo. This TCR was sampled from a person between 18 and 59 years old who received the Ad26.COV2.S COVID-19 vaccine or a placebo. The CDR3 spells CASIGTSFRGYTF. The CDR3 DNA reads TGTGCCAGCATAGGGACCTCGTTTCGTGGCTACACCTTC.